Listed below are T cell receptor beta chains from one sample, sequenced in a study of CD8+CD57+ T cells in acquired aplastic anemia. Each CDR3 protein is one row after TCRdb ran MiXCR on the reads. The sample has approximately 95,000 distinct CDR3 sequences; about 66% are singletons. Source material: sorted CD4+, CD8+, or CD8+CD57+ T cells (not recorded which) from PBMCs. These receptors were collected from a human donor with aplastic anemia. The CDR3 runs from the conserved cysteine through the conserved F or W. A D gene is named only where the DNA matches it firmly. Clone size is stated in some rows and not others, as once, few, many or a class when expanded.

D,size,J,V,DNA,CDR3
TRBD2,NA,TRBJ2-3,TRBV24-1,TGTGCCACCAGGGAGGCGGGGGTTAGCACAGATACGCAGTATTTT,CATREAGVSTDTQYF
NA,NA,TRBJ2-1,TRBV6-5,TGTGCCAGCAGTTATTTCCCTGGGACACCGAGCGATGAGCAGTTCTTC,CASSYFPGTPSDEQFF
TRBD1,NA,TRBJ1-1,TRBV2,TGTGCCAGACAGGGGGTAGAGAACACTGAAGCTTTCTTT,CARQGVENTEAFF
NA,once,TRBJ1-2,TRBV20-1,TGCAGTGCTAGAAACCACGCGGATGGCTACACCTTC,CSARNHADGYTF
TRBD2,NA,TRBJ2-5,TRBV20-1,TGCAGTGCTAGAGACCCTAGCGGGGGAGAGACCCAGTACTTC,CSARDPSGGETQYF
NA,few,TRBJ2-7,TRBV10-2,TGCGCCAGCAGTGAGTTGAGCGGAGTAACTGCCTACGAGCAGTACTTC,CASSELSGVTAYEQYF
TRBD1,NA,TRBJ1-1,TRBV10-2,TGTGCCAGCAGTAGACAGGGGGCGGAAGCTTTCTTT,CASSRQGAEAFF
TRBD1,NA,TRBJ1-2,TRBV7-9,TGTGCCAGCAGCCCTCTACACAGGGGAGGAGATGGCTACACCTTC,CASSPLHRGGDGYTF
NA,many,TRBJ1-1,TRBV27,TGTGCCAGCAGCTTGGATCGGAACACTGAAGCTTTCTTT,CASSLDRNTEAFF
NA,NA,TRBJ2-1,TRBV11-1,TGTGCCAGCAGCCTCCCGGGCGGTTCGAATGAGCAGTTCTTC,CASSLPGGSNEQFF
NA,once,TRBJ1-3,TRBV7-9,TGTGCCAGCAGTTCTGGGGGGGTTGGAAACACCATATATTTT,CASSSGGVGNTIYF
TRBD1,NA,TRBJ2-2,TRBV2,TGTGCCAGCAGTCCGGGACAGGGGTTGATCGGGGAGCTGTTTTTT,CASSPGQGLIGELFF
NA,NA,TRBJ1-1,TRBV5-1,TGCGCCAGCAGCGCCGGGGGCCGTTACACTGAAGCTTTCTTT,CASSAGGRYTEAFF
NA,NA,TRBJ2-7,TRBV2,TGTGCCAGCAGTGAAAGCGGTTACGAGCAGTACTTC,CASSESGYEQYF
TRBD1,NA,TRBJ2-3,TRBV2,TGTGCCAGCAGAGCCACAGGGGGCGCAGCAGATACGCAGTATTTT,CASRATGGAADTQYF
TRBD1,NA,TRBJ2-5,TRBV20-1,TGCAGTGCTACGAGACAGGGGTTCCAAGAGACCCAGTACTTC,CSATRQGFQETQYF
TRBD1,NA,TRBJ2-7,TRBV5-5,TGTGCCAGCAGCTCCGGGACAGGGTCCTACGAGCAGTACTTC,CASSSGTGSYEQYF
NA,NA,TRBJ2-3,TRBV7-2,TGTGCCAGCAGCCGTAGGGTGGGAGATACGCAGTATTTT,CASSRRVGDTQYF
NA,many,TRBJ1-5,TRBV6-1,TGTGCCAGCAGTGAACACACGTCTTATAGCAATCAGCCCCAGCATTTT,CASSEHTSYSNQPQHF
TRBD1,NA,TRBJ1-4,TRBV10-3,TGTGCCATCAGTGAGTCGCAAGGACAGGCCTTAGTTGAAAAACTGTTTTTT,CAISESQGQALVEKLFF
NA,NA,TRBJ2-5,TRBV20-1,TGCAGTGCTAGGGGCCGGGGGGCATTAGAGACCCAGTACTTC,CSARGRGALETQYF
NA,NA,TRBJ2-2,TRBV10-1,TGCGCCAGCAGTGAGTCGTCGACTTCTGGTGGCACCGGGGAGCTGTTTTTT,CASSESSTSGGTGELFF
NA,many,TRBJ1-6,TRBV20-1,TGCAGTGCTAGAGTATCCCCGGGGAAGGAAGAATCACCCCTCCACTTT,CSARVSPGKEESPLHF
TRBD1,NA,TRBJ2-5,TRBV12-3/TRBV12-4,TGTGCCAGCAGTTCCCCCGACAGGGGTTGGGGAGAGACCCAGTACTTC,CASSSPDRGWGETQYF
TRBD2,few,TRBJ2-3,TRBV11-2,TGTGCCAGCAGCTTCCCGGGACTAGCGACAGATACGCAGTATTTT,CASSFPGLATDTQYF